Listed here are 5 T cell receptor beta chains from one sample, sequenced in a study of T cells in Graves' hyperthyroidism and ophthalmopathy (dated by TCRdb to 2018 to 2020). Receptor libraries were prepared by multiplex PCR. Reads for this sample came from an Illumina HiSeq 2000. Amplification of TCR beta CDR3 regions was carried out from RNA transcripts. The TCR CDR3 was subjected to a first round of RT-PCR using the HTBI primer set and the Qiagen OneStep RT-PCR kit. TCRdb took the public reads, trimmed them with fastp at Q25, ran MiXCR for clone calling and kept in-frame beta chains. Records with the same CDR3 protein are collapsed into one entry carrying the most frequent genes and DNA. The sample records around 700,000 distinct CDR3 sequences, around 20% of which are singletons. Roughly a sixth of the sample is taken by the ten largest. The sample was blood. The receptor set was obtained from a woman aged 45-65 years with Graves' hyperthyroidism that later progressed to Graves' ophthalmopathy.

The sample holds many counts of this clonotype. The rearrangement uses TRBV6-5 and TRBJ2-1; 7 bases are shared with TRBD1. The CDR3 spans 17 residues. Germline V gene lookup returns CDR1 MNHEY and CDR2 SVGAGI. Unmatched junction bases numbered 11, after V lost 0 bases and J lost 6 bases. The chain's CDR3 is CASSYSNLLRGINEQFF. For the CDR3, the DNA is TGTGCCAGCAGTTACTCGAATTTACTCAGGGGGATCAATGAGCAGTTCTTC.

The V gene is TRBV12-3 or TRBV12-4, the J gene TRBJ1-5, with unresolved D. This CDR3 spans 14 amino acids. Trimming shortened V by 5 bases and J by 7 bases, and 15 bases separated the two germline ends. The CDR3 DNA reads as TGTGCCAGCAGTCTACATGGGTTGGACCAGCCCCAGCATTTT. The encoded protein is CASSLHGLDQPQHF.

Many counts were recorded for this clonotype. The rearrangement uses TRBV3-1 and TRBJ1-1; the D is unclear. CDR3 length equals 13 residues. Per germline, CDR1 LGHDT and CDR2 YNNKEL (reference sequence). Trimming stripped 0 bases from V and 10 bases from J, with 12 bases between. In DNA, the CDR3 is TGTGCCAGCAGCCAAGATCCGAGCAGAGGAGCTTTCTTT. As protein: CASSQDPSRGAFF.

This clonotype showed up many times. CDR3 DNA sequence: TGTGCCAGCAGCTCCCGGGGACAAGAGACCCAGTACTTC. Its translation: CASSSRGQETQYF. The J gene is TRBJ2-5, the V gene TRBV12-3 or TRBV12-4, with D tentatively TRBD2 (5 bases). V shed 6 bases and J shed 2 bases, with 10 bases lying between them. The CDR3 has 13 amino acids.

This clonotype occurred many times. The chain employs TRBV20-1 and TRBJ1-2, with D maybe TRBD1 (5 bases). Trimming cost V 6 bases and J 8 bases, with 16 bases left between them. The CDR3 length is 12 residues. Germline loops: CDR1 DFQATT, CDR2 SNEGSKA (reference sequence). The CDR3 region is CSAGQSSWGYTF. CDR3 DNA: TGCAGTGCAGGACAATCTTCATGGGGCTACACCTTC.